Listed here are 27 T cell receptor beta chains from one sample, sequenced in a study of early T cells in non-severe SARS-CoV-2 infection. TCRdb fed the 5' RACE reads into MiXCR, producing one record per CDR3 protein. The sample includes 90,000 to 100,000 distinct CDR3 sequences, approximately 13% of them seen just once. The sequencing sample was made of whole blood. The receptor source for this set is an adult who was a healthcare worker with PCR-confirmed SARS-CoV-2 infection or an uninfected control (not recorded which).

The sample holds a few counts of this clonotype. The V call is TRBV3-1, the J call TRBJ2-6; TRBD1 agrees at 7 bases. J gave up 0 bases and V 8 bases, and 7 bases lay outside the gene matches. The CDR3 sequence is 16 residues long. Looked up from germline, CDR1 is LGHDT and CDR2 is YNNKEL (reference sequence). In DNA, the CDR3 is TGTGCCAGCCATGCGGACAGGACCTCTGGGGCCAACGTCCTGACTTTC. It translates to CASHADRTSGANVLTF.

This chain uses TRBV28 with TRBJ1-5; D is ambiguous. Germline V gene sequence: CDR1 MDHEN, CDR2 SYDVKM. Trimming cost V 8 bases and J 0 bases, with 8 bases left between them. The CDR3 sequence is 13 residues long. The CDR3 region is CASVSTSNQPQHF. The DNA for the CDR3 is TGTGCCAGCGTTAGCACTAGCAATCAGCCCCAGCATTTT.

As for this clonotype: This may stem from a read error, because a much larger clone lies one nucleotide away. The rearrangement uses TRBV7-3 and TRBJ2-5; 15 bases are shared with TRBD2. Germline values: CDR1 SGHTA, CDR2 FQGTGA. The CDR3 covers 17 residues. The CDR3 nucleotides read TGTGCCAGCAGCCCTGGACTAGCGGGGGGGCCTCTGGAGACCCAGTGCTTC. Translating it yields CASSPGLAGGPLETQCF. Full variable domain (missing parts from reference TRBV7-3 and TRBJ2-5): GAGVSQTPSNKVTEKGKYVELRCDPISGHTALYWYRQSLGQGPEFLIYFQGTGAADDSGLPNDRFFAVRPEGSVSTLKIQRTERGDSAVYLCASSPGLAGGPLETQCFGPGTRLLVL.

This clonotype was observed a few times. The chain carries TRBV20-1 and TRBJ1-5, with D possibly matching TRBD1 (5 bases). The V end lost 0 bases, the J end lost 7 bases, and 10 bases lay between the germline ends. The CDR3 totals 13 residues. Germline V CDR1 and CDR2: DFQATT, SNEGSKA (reference sequence). In DNA, the CDR3 is TGCAGTGCTAGAGATCGGGGGGAACAGCCCCAGCATTTT. It encodes CSARDRGEQPQHF.

This clonotype was recorded a few times. V is TRBV19 and J is TRBJ2-3; no definite D call. The CDR3 totals 14 residues. Germline values: CDR1 LNHDA, CDR2 SQIVND (reference sequence). V dropped 7 bases and J dropped 0 bases, with 11 bases sitting between them. CDR3 DNA sequence: TGTGCCAGTATTCCCCTCAGCAGCACAGATACGCAGTATTTT. Encoded protein: CASIPLSSTDTQYF.

This clonotype was seen a handful of times. This chain joins TRBV5-1 and TRBJ1-3; D ambiguous. This CDR3 is built from 16 residues. V was shortened by 2 bases and J by 0 bases, with 12 bases between the two germline ends. Germline CDR1 is SGHRS and CDR2 is YFSETQ. The CDR3 DNA reads as TGCGCCAGCAGCTTAAATTCAGTGCTCTCTGGAAACACCATATATTTT. This codes for CASSLNSVLSGNTIYF.

This clonotype was seen a handful of times. The rearrangement joins TRBV19 to TRBJ2-7, with 11 bases that match TRBD1. With 9 bases clipped from V and 2 bases from J, the junction kept 9 bases outside the gene matches. The CDR3 spans 15 residues. Germline V gene data show CDR1 as LNHDA and CDR2 as SQIVND (reference sequence). CDR3 loop: CASQDPGQGAYEQYF. CDR3 nucleotide sequence: TGTGCCAGCCAAGACCCGGGACAGGGGGCCTACGAGCAGTACTTC.

The chain employs TRBV29-1 and TRBJ1-1; D gene ambiguous. The CDR3 extends over 13 amino acids. Per germline, CDR1 SQVTM and CDR2 ANQGSEA. V lost 7 bases and J 2 bases, leaving 14 bases between the germline ends. The CDR3 here is CSATAGVNTEAFF. As DNA, the CDR3 is TGCAGCGCTACGGCGGGAGTTAACACTGAAGCTTTCTTT.

This clonotype came up a few times. The gene calls are TRBV4-3 and TRBJ2-3, with no clear D. The germline V gene has CDR1 LGHNA and CDR2 YSLEER. V lost 0 bases, J lost 11 bases, and 12 bases lay in between. This CDR3 has 13 amino acids. CDR3 nucleotides: TGCGCCAGCAGCCAAGATCTGGGCTTCATGCAGTATTTT. This codes for CASSQDLGFMQYF.

This clonotype was found many times. This chain connects TRBV11-2 to TRBJ1-1; D ambiguous. Germline V lookup: CDR1 SGHAT, CDR2 FQNNGV. V was cut by 5 bases and J by 0 bases, with 10 bases left in between. The CDR3 runs 14 residues. CDR3 sequence: CASSRLALNTEAFF. The CDR3 nucleotides read TGTGCCAGCAGCCGATTGGCCCTGAACACTGAAGCTTTCTTT.

This chain's CDR3 is CASSLIMGTEAFF. In nucleotides, the CDR3 is TGTGCCAGCAGCTTAATTATGGGGACTGAAGCTTTCTTT. This chain links TRBV7-9 with TRBJ1-1, with unresolved D. Trimming pared 2 bases from V and 5 bases from J, leaving 9 bases between. The CDR3 sequence is 13 residues long. Germline lookup yields CDR1 SEHNR and CDR2 FQNEAQ (reference sequence).

This clonotype showed up just a few times. The chain couples TRBV7-2 to TRBJ2-5; 8 positions agree with TRBD1. Germline CDR1 and CDR2: SGHTA and FQGNSA. The V and J ends lost 5 bases and 7 bases, in that order; junction bases with no gene match: 9. The CDR3 loop spans 14 amino acids. The CDR3: CASSQEDRVGTQYF. The CDR3 DNA is TGTGCCAGCAGCCAAGAGGACAGGGTGGGGACCCAGTACTTC.

Only a few counts were recorded for this clonotype. The rearrangement uses TRBV5-6 and TRBJ2-3; 10 bases align to TRBD1. The CDR3 spans 16 residues. Germline CDR1 reads SGHDT; CDR2 reads YYEEEE. J lost 5 bases, V lost 3 bases, and 9 bases had no gene match. Written as DNA, the CDR3 is TGTGCCAGCAGCTCAATGACAGGGGGCGCAGGAGATACGCAGTATTTT. Translating it yields CASSSMTGGAGDTQYF. Using reference TRBV5-6 and TRBJ2-3 for the parts outside the CDR3, the full variable domain is DAGVTQSPTHLIKTRGQQVTLRCSPKSGHDTVSWYQQALGQGPQFIFQYYEEEERQRGNFPDRFSGHQFPNYSSELNVNALLLGDSALYLCASSSMTGGAGDTQYFGPGTRLTVL.

This clonotype was detected only a few times. The chain combines TRBV6-2 or TRBV6-3 with TRBJ1-1; no reliable D call. The germline V gene has CDR1 MNHEY and CDR2 SVGEGT. V was cut by 6 bases and J by 2 bases, with 10 bases left in between. This CDR3 spans 13 amino acids. This CDR3 is CASSQVTNTEAFF. The DNA of the CDR3 is TGTGCCAGCAGCCAGGTTACCAACACTGAAGCTTTCTTT.

This clonotype was seen a few times. V is TRBV5-1 and J is TRBJ2-7; 7 positions match TRBD1. The V gene's germline CDR1 is SGHRS and CDR2 YFSETQ. Trimming at V came to 0 bases and at J to 3 bases, leaving 3 bases not matched to a gene. This CDR3 comprises 14 residues. The CDR3 coding sequence is TGCGCCAGCAGCTTGGGACAGGGTCGCTACGAGCAGTACTTC. Translation gives CASSLGQGRYEQYF.

This clonotype appeared many times. The CDR3, as DNA: TGTGCCAGCAGTTCCCCAAAAGGCAGAGGTGACAATCAGCCCCAGCATTTT. Translating gives CASSSPKGRGDNQPQHF. V is TRBV6-6 and J is TRBJ1-5; unclear D gene. The CDR3 is 17 residues long. Germline V lookup: CDR1 MNHNY, CDR2 SVGAGI (reference sequence). The V gene lost 4 bases and the J gene lost 3 bases, with 19 bases spanning the gap.

The J gene is TRBJ1-1, the V gene TRBV28; D is undetermined. V was pared by 4 bases and J by 1 base, with 10 bases between. The CDR3 spans 14 residues. CDR1 MDHEN and CDR2 SYDVKM come from the germline V gene. The CDR3 DNA is TGTGCCAGCAGTTCTTACATCGGGAACACTGAAGCTTTCTTT. Protein sequence: CASSSYIGNTEAFF. Full variable domain (rest looked up from reference TRBV28 and TRBJ1-1): DVKVTQSSRYLVKRTGEKVFLECVQDMDHENMFWYRQDPGLGLRLIYFSYDVKMKEKGDIPEGYSVSREKKERFSLILESASTNQTSMYLCASSSYIGNTEAFFGQGTRLTVV.

This clonotype was seen many times. V usage is TRBV7-8 and J usage is TRBJ2-7; 7 bases agree with TRBD2. Germline V gene lookup returns CDR1 SGHVS and CDR2 FQNEAQ. The CDR3 consists of 14 residues. V was pared by 5 bases and J by 5 bases, with 9 bases of the junction left unmatched. The CDR3 sequence: CASSLTSFSHEQYF. CDR3 nucleotide sequence: TGTGCCAGCAGCCTGACTAGCTTTTCTCACGAGCAGTACTTC.

This clonotype was seen only a few times. This rearrangement joins TRBV7-8 to TRBJ2-7; a weak D match, TRBD1 (5 bases). Trimming removed 2 bases at V and 3 bases at J, with 14 bases between. The CDR3 runs 15 residues. Germline CDR1 reads SGHVS; CDR2 reads FQNEAQ. The CDR3 region has the DNA TGTGCCAGCAGCTTATCCCAGGGATTGGGCTACGAGCAGTACTTC. Translation gives CASSLSQGLGYEQYF.

This clonotype occurred many times. The chain has TRBV25-1 and TRBJ2-6; unclear D gene. Per germline, CDR1 MGHDK and CDR2 SYGVNS. CDR3 length equals 13 residues. V lost 6 bases and J 0 bases, leaving 3 bases between the germline ends. The CDR3 nucleotides are TGTGCCAGCAGCCCCTCTGGGGCCAACGTCCTGACTTTC. Amino acids: CASSPSGANVLTF.

This clonotype occurred many times. The chain is built from TRBV12-3 or TRBV12-4 and TRBJ1-1, with TRBD1 as a possible D gene (5 bases). V was clipped by 5 bases and J by 11 bases, with 15 bases between them. The CDR3 spans 12 residues. CDR3 in amino acids: CASSREAGVAFF. CDR3 nucleotides: TGTGCCAGCAGTCGGGAGGCGGGGGTGGCTTTCTTT.

At least ten counts were recorded for this clonotype. V usage is TRBV5-1 and J usage is TRBJ2-7; TRBD1 matches 7 bases. The J segment lost 0 bases and the V segment lost 5 bases, leaving 5 bases of the junction unmatched. This CDR3 has 14 residues. The germline V gene encodes CDR1 SGHRS and CDR2 YFSETQ. In DNA form, the CDR3 reads TGCGCCAGCAGACAGGGGCCGAGCTCCTACGAGCAGTACTTC. Translating it yields CASRQGPSSYEQYF.

This clonotype was observed a few times. The CDR3: CASSPSADTEAFF. The CDR3 DNA reads as TGTGCCAGCAGCCCTTCCGCGGATACTGAAGCTTTCTTT. The gene calls are TRBV28 and TRBJ1-1; D uncertain. Trimming stripped 6 bases from V and 5 bases from J, with 13 bases between. The germline V gene has CDR1 MDHEN and CDR2 SYDVKM. The CDR3 has 13 residues.

The J gene is TRBJ2-3, the V gene TRBV7-2; 11 positions agree with TRBD2. The CDR3 loop spans 16 amino acids. Germline loops: CDR1 SGHTA, CDR2 FQGNSA. Unmatched junction bases numbered 3, after V lost 4 bases and J lost 0 bases. CDR3 region: CASSSIAGGSTDTQYF. The CDR3 DNA reads TGTGCCAGCAGCTCAATAGCGGGGGGGAGCACAGATACGCAGTATTTT.

The sample holds a few counts of this clonotype. V and J are TRBV10-3 and TRBJ2-1, with 9 bases matching TRBD1. From germline, CDR1 is ENHRY and CDR2 SYGVKD. V gave up 5 bases and J gave up 8 bases; unmatched junction bases: 7. This CDR3 has 14 amino acids. In DNA form, the CDR3 reads TGTGCCATCAGTCCTAGGACAGGGGAGCATGAGCAGTTCTTC. This gives the protein CAISPRTGEHEQFF.

This clonotype was seen many times. The V and J genes are TRBV12-3 or TRBV12-4 and TRBJ1-5, with D perhaps TRBD1 (5 bases). V shed 5 bases and J shed 4 bases, with 30 bases lying between them. This CDR3 comprises 20 residues. CDR3 amino acids: CASSPRRGDGGGGVNQPQHF. CDR3 nucleotide sequence: TGTGCCAGCAGTCCACGAAGAGGGGACGGTGGTGGTGGTGTGAATCAGCCCCAGCATTTT.

The V call is TRBV3-1, the J call TRBJ2-3; D ambiguous. The CDR3 sequence is 12 residues long. Germline loops: CDR1 LGHDT, CDR2 YNNKEL (reference sequence). The ends were cut back, 1 base at V and 1 base at J, with 0 bases in the middle. CDR3 region: CASSQGTDTQYF. The CDR3 DNA reads as TGTGCCAGCAGCCAAGGCACAGATACGCAGTATTTT.